The 11 T cell receptor beta chains reported below all come from one sample, sequenced in a study of blood T cell repertoires in COVID-19. The assay was immunoSEQ multiplex PCR, and TCRdb's table has in-frame clones only and misses some. The repertoire holds approximately 350,000 clones, about 90% seen once, with 2.5% to 3% in the top ten. Sequenced material: PBMCs or T cells enriched from blood (not recorded which). These receptors all come from a woman in her 30s who had recovered from COVID-19.

This chain joins TRBV3-1 (or the pseudogene TRBV3-2) and TRBJ2-7, with D possibly being TRBD1 (5 bases). CDR1 LGHDT and CDR2 YNNKEL come from the germline V gene (reference sequence). V was cut by 2 bases and J by 7 bases, with 15 bases left in between. This CDR3 is built from 14 residues. CDR3 residues: CASSQSGNLHEQYF. The CDR3 DNA is TGTGCCAGCAGCCAATCAGGGAACCTTCATGAGCAGTACTTC.

The chain is built from TRBV5-1 and TRBJ2-5; TRBD2 might be the D (7 bases). The CDR3 has 19 amino acids. The germline V and J ends were trimmed by 3 bases and 5 bases, with 29 bases remaining between them. Germline CDR1 SGHRS, CDR2 YFSETQ. As DNA, the CDR3 is TGCGCCAGCAGCTGGGGAGGGCAGCTTCGACAGGTTTTTACGGAGACCCAGTACTTC. It encodes CASSWGGQLRQVFTETQYF.

The DNA for the CDR3 is TGTGCCAGCAGCCAATGGGGCACAGGGTTTTCTGAAGCTTTCTTT. Protein: CASSQWGTGFSEAFF. This rearrangement joins TRBV14 to TRBJ1-1; the D gene is possibly TRBD1 (6 bases). Trimming removed 2 bases at V and 6 bases at J, with 16 bases between. The length of the CDR3 is 15 residues. Germline V gene lookup returns CDR1 SGHDN and CDR2 FVKESK.

The chain carries TRBV11-1 and TRBJ2-1; unclear D gene. The CDR3 extends over 11 amino acids. Trimming removed 5 bases from V and 10 bases from J, with 9 bases in between. The germline V gene encodes CDR1 SGHAT and CDR2 FQDESV (reference sequence). The CDR3 DNA is TGTGCCAGCAGCGCCAGGTCGGAGCAGTTCTTC. Encoded protein: CASSARSEQFF.

This chain links TRBV28 with TRBJ2-7; D possibly corresponds to TRBD1 (6 bases). Trimming took 9 bases from V and 3 from J, leaving 12 bases between them. This CDR3 has 12 amino acids. From germline, CDR1 is MDHEN and CDR2 SYDVKM. In DNA form, the CDR3 reads TGTGCCAGTAATTTACAGGGCTACGAGCAGTACTTC. Amino acid sequence: CASNLQGYEQYF.

The chain carries TRBV5-1 and TRBJ1-1, with D possibly TRBD1 on 5 matching bases. The ends were cut back, 4 bases at V and 5 bases at J, with 9 bases in the middle. The CDR3 runs to 12 residues. Germline V gives CDR1 SGHRS, CDR2 YFSETQ. The CDR3 protein is CASSQQGTEAFF. The CDR3 region has the DNA TGCGCCAGCAGCCAGCAGGGTACTGAAGCTTTCTTT.

This clone was found a few times. The chain has TRBV10-3 and TRBJ2-1, with 7 bases lining up with TRBD2. The CDR3 has 14 amino acids. Germline lookup yields CDR1 ENHRY and CDR2 SYGVKD. V lost 10 bases and J lost 7; bases outside the gene matches: 13. CDR3 DNA sequence: TGTGCCACCACTCCGGGACTAACTACAAATGAGCAGTTCTTC. It specifies CATTPGLTTNEQFF.

This sequence joins TRBV14 and TRBJ2-7, with TRBD2 identical over 12 bases. CDR3 length: 14 residues. CDR1 SGHDN and CDR2 FVKESK come from the germline V gene. The V gene end was trimmed by 10 bases and the J gene end by 5 bases; junction bases not matched to a gene: 9. The CDR3 DNA reads TGTGCCACGCGGGCTAGCGGGGGGGCAAACGAGCAGTACTTC. The encoded protein is CATRASGGANEQYF. The variable domain in full, completed from reference TRBV14 and TRBJ2-7, reads EAGVTQFPSHSVIEKGQTVTLRCDPISGHDNLYWYRRVMGKEIKFLLHFVKESKQDESGMPNNRFLAERTGGTYSTLKVQPAELEDSGVYFCATRASGGANEQYFGPGTRLTVT.

The chain links TRBV7-2 to TRBJ2-3; 10 positions agree with TRBD1. Germline trimming cut 5 bases from V and 7 bases from J; bases unmatched to any gene: 6. Germline CDR1 and CDR2: SGHTA and FQGNSA. The CDR3 spans 14 residues. DNA for the CDR3: TGTGCCAGCAGCACGCGACAGGGGGCAAATACGCAGTATTTT. It encodes CASSTRQGANTQYF.

The V call is TRBV5-1, the J call TRBJ1-2; D might be TRBD1 (6 bases). V was shortened by 4 bases and J by 8 bases, with 18 bases between the two germline ends. The CDR3 consists of 14 residues. CDR1 is SGHRS and CDR2 is YFSETQ in the germline V gene. CDR3 in DNA: TGCGCCAGCAGCCTGGGGGGCCAGGTAAACGGCTACACCTTC. Its translation is CASSLGGQVNGYTF. Together with reference TRBV5-1 and TRBJ1-2, the CDR3 gives the full variable domain: KAGVTQTPRYLIKTRGQQVTLSCSPISGHRSVSWYQQTPGQGLQFLFEYFSETQRNKGNFPGRFSGRQFSNSRSEMNVSTLELGDSALYLCASSLGGQVNGYTFGSGTRLTVV.

CDR3 nucleotide sequence: TGTGCCAGCAGCACCACACAGGGGGCTCACACTGAAGCTTTCTTT. Translated, it gives CASSTTQGAHTEAFF. The chain is built from TRBV3-1 (or the pseudogene TRBV3-2) and TRBJ1-1; 9 nucleotides line up with TRBD1. CDR1 and CDR2 (germline): LGHDT, YNNKEL (reference sequence). After removal of 5 bases from V and 3 bases from J, the junction contained 7 bases not matched to a gene. The CDR3 loop spans 15 amino acids.